These 27 T cell receptor beta chains originate from one sample sequenced in a study of beta chain features in type 1 diabetes. Reverse transcribing all isolated RNA meant expressed TCRB transcripts were sequenced. Assay: immunoSEQ multiplex PCR; the TCRdb copy retains only in-frame clones and omits some. Here the sample spans 200,000 to 250,000 clones, about 11% being singletons. Sequenced input: central memory CD4+ T cells from blood. The source is a man younger than 35 in good health.

This clone was seen only a few times. The V call is TRBV7-9, the J call TRBJ2-7; D might be TRBD2 (7 bases). The CDR3 is made up of 12 amino acids. The germline V gene encodes CDR1 SEHNR and CDR2 FQNEAQ (reference sequence). The ends were cut back, 2 bases at V and 6 bases at J, with 8 bases in the middle. The CDR3, as DNA: TGTGCCAGCAGCTTACGGGGGGCCGAGCAGTACTTC. It is translated as CASSLRGAEQYF.

This sequence joins TRBV7-8 and TRBJ2-1; TRBD2 aligns across 14 bases. Trimming took 4 bases from V and 9 from J; bases not matched to a gene: 8. Germline V gene sequence: CDR1 SGHVS, CDR2 FQNEAQ. This CDR3 has 16 amino acids. The CDR3 is CASSSGGTSGSSEQFF. The CDR3 nucleotides are TGTGCCAGCAGCTCGGGTGGGACTAGCGGGAGTAGTGAGCAGTTCTTC. Full variable domain (missing parts from reference TRBV7-8 and TRBJ2-1): GAGVSQSPRYKVAKRGQDVALRCDPISGHVSLFWYQQALGQGPEFLTYFQNEAQLDKSGLPSDRFFAERPEGSVSTLKIQRTQQEDSAVYLCASSSGGTSGSSEQFFGPGTRLTVL.

This clone was counted only a few times. V and J are TRBV7-2 and TRBJ2-1; D is perhaps TRBD1 or TRBD2 (5 bases each). Deletions cut 6 bases from V and 7 bases from J, with 16 bases between. CDR1 and CDR2 from the germline V gene are SGHTA and FQGNSA. The CDR3 spans 14 residues. CDR3 DNA: TGTGCCAGCAGTCCCGGGACCGTCGGTAATGAGCAGTTCTTC. It is translated as CASSPGTVGNEQFF.

This clone turned up a few times. The gene calls are TRBV7-2 and TRBJ2-7; 9 bases align to TRBD2. The CDR3 spans 16 residues. Per the germline V gene, CDR1 is SGHTA and CDR2 is FQGNSA. J was trimmed by 5 bases and V by 7 bases; bases with no gene match: 15. Here the CDR3 reads CASTPVGGRARNEQYF. DNA for the CDR3: TGTGCCAGCACCCCCGTGGGCGGGAGGGCCAGGAACGAGCAGTACTTC.

The V and J genes are TRBV7-2 and TRBJ2-3, with TRBD2 matching 12 bases. This CDR3 is built from 18 residues. Germline V gene lookup returns CDR1 SGHTA and CDR2 FQGNSA. Losses at the gene ends were 1 base for V and 1 base for J; bases not matched to a gene: 6. CDR3 DNA sequence: TGTGCCAGCAGCTTAGGGCTAGCGGGAGGGTGGGGCACAGATACGCAGTATTTT. Its translation: CASSLGLAGGWGTDTQYF.

The chain uses TRBV29-1 and TRBJ2-6; no definite D call. CDR1 is SQVTM, CDR2 ANQGSEA, per germline. The CDR3 covers 15 residues. The V and J ends lost 4 bases and 0 bases respectively, with 10 bases between them. The CDR3 loop is CSVGESGSGANVLTF. DNA of the CDR3: TGCAGCGTTGGAGAGTCGGGCTCTGGGGCCAACGTCCTGACTTTC.

This clone was detected many times. Within the sample, other DNA sequences also encode this same CDR3. V is TRBV30 and J is TRBJ2-7; D is undetermined. The ends were cut back, 0 bases at V and 0 bases at J, with 3 bases in the middle. CDR3 size: 12 residues. The germline V gene encodes CDR1 GTSNPN and CDR2 SVGIG (reference sequence). The CDR3 sequence: CAWSVSSYEQYF. In nucleotides, the CDR3 is TGTGCCTGGAGTGTTAGCTCCTACGAGCAGTACTTC. Full variable domain (rest looked up from reference TRBV30 and TRBJ2-7): SQTIHQWPATLVQPVGSPLSLECTVEGTSNPNLYWYRQAAGRGLQLLFYSVGIGQISSEVPQNLSASRPQDRQFILSSKKLLLSDSGFYLCAWSVSSYEQYFGPGTRLTVT.

This clone has just a few counts. The chain joins TRBV7-3 to TRBJ2-1; 7 bases agree with TRBD2. J gave up 13 bases and V 2 bases, and 8 bases lay outside the gene matches. The germline CDR1 and CDR2 sequences are SGHTA and FQGTGA. The CDR3 length is 13 residues. The CDR3 DNA reads TGTGCCAGCAGCTTAGGTATTAGCGGGTTTCAGTTCTTC. Its protein is CASSLGISGFQFF.

This clone has just a few counts. The chain employs TRBV12-5 and TRBJ2-1, with a weak D call TRBD1 (5 bases). Trimming left V 5 bases short and J 3 bases short, with 11 bases between. The germline V gene has CDR1 LGHNT and CDR2 FRNRAP. The length of the CDR3 is 14 residues. The CDR3 region is CASGPDSNYNEQFF. In nucleotides, the CDR3 is TGTGCTAGTGGTCCCGACAGCAACTACAATGAGCAGTTCTTC.

This rearrangement joins TRBV5-6 to TRBJ2-7; 9 positions agree with TRBD1. The CDR3 length is 13 residues. The J segment lost 2 bases and the V segment lost 3 bases, leaving 0 bases of the junction unmatched. Germline-derived CDR1 and CDR2 are SGHDT and YYEEEE. The CDR3 is CASSWDRAYEQYF. The DNA for the CDR3 is TGTGCCAGCAGCTGGGACAGGGCCTACGAGCAGTACTTC.

There are a few counts of this clone. This chain links TRBV20-1 with TRBJ2-7; maybe TRBD1 (5 bases). The germline CDR1 and CDR2 sequences are DFQATT and SNEGSKA (reference sequence). V shed 6 bases and J shed 2 bases, with 8 bases lying between them. This CDR3 contains 11 residues. As DNA, the CDR3 is TGCAGTGCGACCAGGGCCTACGAGCAGTACTTC. Protein: CSATRAYEQYF.

This clone was observed a handful of times. The CDR3 region is CAWRPGQLRTGELFF. CDR3 sequence (DNA): TGTGCCTGGAGGCCGGGACAGCTCCGCACCGGGGAGCTGTTTTTT. J is TRBJ2-2 and V is TRBV30; 7 nucleotides align to TRBD1. Germline lookup yields CDR1 GTSNPN and CDR2 SVGIG (reference sequence). V was clipped by 3 bases and J by 4 bases; unmatched bases: 8. The CDR3 length is 15 residues.

The V gene is TRBV18, the J gene TRBJ2-7; 7 bases map to TRBD2. Germline V CDR1 and CDR2: KGHSH, LQKENI. The CDR3 is made up of 15 amino acids. Trimming at V came to 3 bases and at J to 2 bases, leaving 7 bases not matched to a gene. The CDR3 loop reads CASSPALAAPYEQYF. CDR3 DNA sequence: TGTGCCAGCTCACCGGCTCTAGCGGCCCCCTACGAGCAGTACTTC.

This clone occurred a few times. This may be a read error, as it is one base from a much larger clone. Other DNA variants within this sample encode the same CDR3. The gene calls are TRBV5-6 and TRBJ2-1; the D is unclear. The CDR3 is 12 residues long. Trimming took off 1 base at V and 4 bases at J, with 3 bases between the two ends. The germline gives CDR1 SGHDT, CDR2 YYEEEE. CDR3 sequence (DNA): TGTGCCAGCAGCTTGAGGTACAATGAGCAGTTCTTC. Its translation is CASSLRYNEQFF.

At least ten counts were recorded for this clone. The chain employs TRBV29-1 and TRBJ2-1; 12 bases fit TRBD2. CDR3 length: 13 amino acids. Germline lookup yields CDR1 SQVTM and CDR2 ANQGSEA. J lost 4 bases, V lost 6 bases, and 1 base had no gene match. CDR3 coding DNA: TGCAGCGTCGGGACTAGCGGGTACAATGAGCAGTTCTTC. Its translation is CSVGTSGYNEQFF.

A few counts support this clone. The genes are TRBV7-2 and TRBJ1-4, with D possibly TRBD1 on 5 matching bases. Trimming shortened V by 1 base and J by 8 bases, and 11 bases separated the two germline ends. In germline, CDR1 is SGHTA, CDR2 FQGNSA. The CDR3 sequence is 14 residues long. In DNA form, the CDR3 reads TGTGCCAGCAGCTTAGGTTCAGGGTTCGAAAAACTGTTTTTT. It yields the protein CASSLGSGFEKLFF.

This clone was detected only a few times. This chain joins TRBV6-1 and TRBJ1-5; the D is unclear. CDR3 size: 13 residues. Germline CDR1 and CDR2: MNHNS and SASEGT. The V gene lost 4 bases and the J gene lost 10 bases, with 14 bases spanning the gap. The CDR3 region has the DNA TGTGCCAGCAGTGCCCTTTGGATCGACCCCCAGCATTTT. Protein product: CASSALWIDPQHF.

This clone has more than one count but fewer than ten. The rearrangement uses TRBV10-3 and TRBJ2-7; the D is unclear. The CDR3 totals 17 residues. V gave up 2 bases and J gave up 6 bases, with 23 bases separating them. Germline values: CDR1 ENHRY, CDR2 SYGVKD. CDR3 protein: CAISEIMGSRMSAEQYF. CDR3 nucleotides: TGTGCCATCAGTGAGATAATGGGTAGCCGGATGAGCGCCGAGCAGTACTTC.

The chain combines TRBV29-1 with TRBJ2-3, with a weak D call TRBD2 (5 bases). Germline V gene lookup returns CDR1 SQVTM and CDR2 ANQGSEA. This CDR3 region has 12 residues. The V and J ends lost 4 bases and 1 base respectively, with 6 bases between them. Written as DNA, the CDR3 is TGCAGCGTTGCGCGGGGCACAGATACGCAGTATTTT. Translated: CSVARGTDTQYF.

This clone has only a few counts. The chain employs TRBV5-4 and TRBJ2-2; 7 nucleotides match TRBD1. Germline trimming cut 3 bases from V and 5 bases from J; bases unmatched to any gene: 4. Germline V CDR1 and CDR2: SGHNT, YYREEE (reference sequence). This CDR3 contains 14 residues. CDR3 DNA sequence: TGTGCCAGCAGCTCGGGACAGCGAACCGGGGAGCTGTTTTTT. Amino acids: CASSSGQRTGELFF. The complete variable domain, with remaining parts taken from reference TRBV5-4 and TRBJ2-2, reads ETGVTQSPTHLIKTRGQQVTLRCSSQSGHNTVSWYQQALGQGPQFIFQYYREEENGRGNFPPRFSGLQFPNYSSELNVNALELDDSALYLCASSSGQRTGELFFGEGSRLTVL.

The chain employs TRBV30 and TRBJ2-7; a weak D match, TRBD1 (6 bases). The V gene lost 4 bases and the J gene lost 1 base, with 14 bases spanning the gap. This CDR3 contains 14 residues. Germline CDR1 reads GTSNPN; CDR2 reads SVGIG (reference sequence). The CDR3 loop is CAWNRDIGSYEQYF. DNA for the CDR3: TGTGCCTGGAACCGGGACATAGGATCCTACGAGCAGTACTTC.

This clone has only a few counts. Relative to the germline gene, one junction end is altered; a read error may explain this. V gene TRBV7-2 combines with J gene TRBJ2-3, with 7 nucleotides matching TRBD1. The CDR3 covers 14 residues. CDR1 and CDR2 from the germline V gene are SGHTA and FQGNSA. CDR3 bases: TGTGCCAGCAGCTCTCCCCGGACAGGCGCTCGCTCCGATTTT. Amino acid sequence: CASSSPRTGARSDF.

The chain is built from TRBV4-1 and TRBJ1-5; D ambiguous. Germline CDR1 is MGHRA and CDR2 is YSYEKL. There are 15 residues in the CDR3. Trimming shortened V by 0 bases and J by 5 bases, and 11 bases separated the two germline ends. The CDR3 DNA reads as TGCGCCAGCAGCCAAGAGGAGTCGCGGGATCAGCCCCAGCATTTT. Amino acids: CASSQEESRDQPQHF.

The V gene is TRBV7-2, the J gene TRBJ1-2, with D uncertain. V was cut by 1 base and J by 3 bases, with 6 bases left in between. The CDR3 has 13 residues. Germline CDR1 reads SGHTA; CDR2 reads FQGNSA. CDR3 DNA: TGTGCCAGCAGCTTAGGGCAGTACTATGGCTACACCTTC. This codes for CASSLGQYYGYTF. The full variable domain, in which reference TRBV7-2 and TRBJ1-2 provide the parts outside the CDR3, is GAGVSQSPSNKVTEKGKDVELRCDPISGHTALYWYRQSLGQGLEFLIYFQGNSAPDKSGLPSDRFSAERTGGSVSTLTIQRTQQEDSAVYLCASSLGQYYGYTFGSGTRLTVV.

The chain uses TRBV11-2 and TRBJ2-5; D may be TRBD2 (5 bases). Germline V gene lookup returns CDR1 SGHAT and CDR2 FQNNGV. The CDR3 runs to 16 residues. The V end lost 4 bases, the J end lost 5 bases, and 20 bases lay between the germline ends. CDR3 loop: CASSWTGISARETQYF. Here the CDR3 DNA reads TGTGCCAGCAGCTGGACCGGGATCTCGGCGAGGGAGACCCAGTACTTC.

This clone has only a few counts. V gene TRBV15 combines with J gene TRBJ2-7; 10 bases fit TRBD2. With 1 base clipped from V and 4 bases from J, the junction kept 4 bases outside the gene matches. CDR3 size: 15 residues. Germline CDR1 reads LNHNV; CDR2 reads YYDKDF (reference sequence). CDR3 region: CATSRVAGGSYEQYF. The CDR3 DNA is TGTGCCACCAGCAGAGTAGCGGGGGGCTCGTACGAGCAGTACTTC.

The chain recombines TRBV28 with TRBJ2-6; no firm D call. The germline CDR1 and CDR2 sequences are MDHEN and SYDVKM. V gave up 5 bases and J gave up 0 bases, with 8 bases separating them. The CDR3 runs 15 residues. The CDR3 loop reads CASSPGPSGANVLTF. In DNA, the CDR3 is TGTGCCAGCAGTCCTGGACCCTCTGGGGCCAACGTCCTGACTTTC.